Sequencing of this T cell receptor (beta chain) was carried out in a study of metastatic and nonmetastatic thyroid tumors. This clone was observed at least ten times. Germline V lookup: CDR1 SGHRS, CDR2 YFSETQ. The CDR3 is 14 amino acids. The V gene lost 7 bases and the J gene lost 1 base, with 14 bases spanning the gap. Treatment of any kind had been given to no patient before thyroid surgery. MiXCR was used by TCRdb to re-call the PCR reads. The sample includes about 13,000 clones, 20% to 25% of them seen just once. The specimen sequenced was blood. The receptor was derived from a female donor with papillary thyroid cancer or a benign thyroid nodule (not recorded which). Some clones in this sample may be carry-over from other donors' samples. The chain recombines TRBV5-1 with TRBJ1-2; D is uncertain. CDR3 sequence: CASRVGLFNYGYTF. DNA of the CDR3: TGCGCCAGCCGCGTTGGGTTATTTAACTATGGCTACACCTTC. Filled out from reference TRBV5-1 and TRBJ1-2, the complete variable domain reads KAGVTQTPRYLIKTRGQQVTLSCSPISGHRSVSWYQQTPGQGLQFLFEYFSETQRNKGNFPGRFSGRQFSNSRSEMNVSTLELGDSALYLCASRVGLFNYGYTFGSGTRLTVV.